This T cell receptor beta chain comes out of a study of control samples from healthy donors and cancer patients. Libraries were prepared by immunoSEQ multiplex PCR; TCRdb keeps only in-frame clonotypes and omits some of them. The sample yields around 110,000 clones, around 87% seen once. The ends lost 10 bases at V and 6 bases at J; junction bases unmatched: 6. The CDR3 has 14 residues. Germline lookup yields CDR1 MGHDK and CDR2 SYGVNS. Sequencing was done on a sample of PBMCs. The receptor was isolated from a woman between 50 and 59 years old with colorectal cancer. V gene TRBV25-1 combines with J gene TRBJ2-2; 12 bases line up with TRBD2. The CDR3 reads CAIQTSGSSGELFF. DNA for the CDR3: TGTGCCATCCAGACTAGCGGGAGCTCCGGGGAGCTGTTTTTT.